A single sample gave rise to the 24 T cell receptor beta chains below, sequenced in a study of T cells in Graves' hyperthyroidism and ophthalmopathy (dated by TCRdb to about 2019). Receptor libraries were prepared by multiplex PCR. TCRdb lists the instrument as Illumina HiSeq 2000. The TCR beta CDR3 regions were amplified from RNA transcripts. For the first round of RT-PCR on the TCR CDR3, the HTBI primer set was used together with the Qiagen OneStep RT-PCR kit. Using fastp trimming at Q25 and MiXCR clonotype assembly, TCRdb reanalyzed the public sequencing data and kept in-frame beta chains. Identical CDR3 proteins give one entry, which carries the most common genes and DNA. Present in this sample are fewer than 550,000 distinct CDR3 sequences, around 22% of which were seen just once. The top ten clones comprise over 9% of the sample. The sequenced material came from blood. Receptors originate from a woman aged 25 to 39 with Graves' ophthalmopathy.

The V call is TRBV24-1, the J call TRBJ1-1, with 7 bases that match TRBD1. J gave up 0 bases and V 4 bases, and 7 bases lay outside the gene matches. This CDR3 is built from 16 residues. The germline CDR1 and CDR2 sequences are KGHDR and SFDVKD. The CDR3 here is CATSEDRALMNTEAFF. DNA for the CDR3: TGTGCCACCAGTGAAGACAGGGCCCTTATGAACACTGAAGCTTTCTTT.

At least ten counts were recorded for this clonotype. The chain uses TRBV2 and TRBJ2-5, with 11 bases matching TRBD2. The CDR3 loop spans 14 amino acids. Germline values: CDR1 SNHLY, CDR2 FYNNEI. After removal of 8 bases from V and 5 bases from J, the junction contained 7 bases not matched to a gene. The chain's CDR3 is CASSMTSGVETQYF. DNA of the CDR3: TGTGCCAGCTCCATGACTAGCGGGGTGGAGACCCAGTACTTC.

This clonotype was observed many times. The chain recombines TRBV11-1 with TRBJ1-3; maybe TRBD1 (6 bases). The CDR3 extends over 16 amino acids. CDR1 is SGHAT and CDR2 is FQDESV in the germline V gene (reference sequence). Trimming took 5 bases from V and 0 from J, leaving 14 bases between them. The CDR3 DNA follows: TGTGCCAGCAGCAAAGACAGGCCAACCTCTGGAAACACCATATATTTT. Translated, it gives CASSKDRPTSGNTIYF.

The genes are TRBV5-8 and TRBJ2-5; D remains unclear. V dropped 0 bases and J dropped 3 bases, with 18 bases sitting between them. The CDR3 has 17 residues. Germline V gene lookup returns CDR1 SGHTS and CDR2 YDEGEE. The CDR3 spells CASSLGVSGTAEETQYF. The CDR3 bases are TGTGCCAGCAGCTTGGGTGTTTCGGGTACAGCCGAAGAGACCCAGTACTTC.

This clonotype occurred many times. The rearrangement uses TRBV6-5 and TRBJ1-6; 7 bases are a match to TRBD1. Trimming removed 4 bases from V and 10 bases from J; junction bases left unmatched: 1. The germline V gene encodes CDR1 MNHEY and CDR2 SVGAGI. This CDR3 has 12 residues. The CDR3 DNA is TGTGCCAGCAGTTCGACAGGGTCACCCCTCCACTTT. It translates to CASSSTGSPLHF.

The rearrangement links TRBV28 to TRBJ1-1; 7 nucleotides align to TRBD1. The CDR3 loop spans 15 amino acids. The ends lost 6 bases at V and 4 bases at J; junction bases unmatched: 11. In germline, CDR1 is MDHEN, CDR2 SYDVKM. Written as DNA, the CDR3 is TGTGCCAGCAGAATAACGCAGGGGGTGAGCACTGAAGCTTTCTTT. Residues: CASRITQGVSTEAFF.

There are a few counts of this clonotype. The chain joins TRBV6-2 or TRBV6-3 to TRBJ2-7; TRBD2 matches at 8 bases. The J segment lost 3 bases and the V segment lost 0 bases, leaving 13 bases of the junction unmatched. Per the germline V gene, CDR1 is MNHEY and CDR2 is SVGEGT. The CDR3 covers 18 residues. As DNA, the CDR3 is TGTGCCAGCAGTTACTCCTATCAAGCGGGGGACCTTGTCTACGAGCAGTACTTC. Its protein is CASSYSYQAGDLVYEQYF.

This clonotype has just one count. The chain couples TRBV30 to TRBJ1-2; 7 nucleotides align to TRBD1. CDR1 and CDR2 from the germline V gene are GTSNPN and SVGIG (reference sequence). V lost 3 bases to trimming and J lost 5 bases; unmatched junction nucleotides: 6. The CDR3 is 13 residues long. This chain's CDR3 is CAWSGQDFYGYTF. In DNA, the CDR3 is TGTGCCTGGAGCGGACAGGATTTTTATGGCTACACCTTC.

The gene calls are TRBV6-1 and TRBJ2-7; 8 bases map to TRBD2. After removal of 6 bases from V and 6 bases from J, the junction contained 7 bases not matched to a gene. From germline, CDR1 is MNHNS and CDR2 SASEGT. CDR3 length: 13 residues. The CDR3 DNA reads as TGTGCCAGCAGCCCCGGGACTAGAACCGAGCAGTACTTC. Its translation is CASSPGTRTEQYF.

Points on this clonotype: A junction end diverges from the germline sequence, so it may reflect a read error. The rearrangement joins TRBV6-1 to TRBJ1-1, with D maybe TRBD1 (6 bases). The CDR3 is 14 residues long. Germline-derived CDR1 and CDR2 are MNHNS and SASEGT. This CDR3 is CAISGGLGNTEAFF. CDR3 sequence (DNA): TGTGCCATCAGTGGGGGCCTGGGGAACACTGAAGCTTTCTTT.

This clonotype was counted many times. The chain links TRBV7-2 to TRBJ2-7; D is possibly TRBD1 (6 bases). The CDR3 runs to 15 residues. With 4 bases removed from V and 4 bases from J, the gap between germline ends came to 17 bases. From germline, CDR1 is SGHTA and CDR2 FQGNSA. The CDR3 region is CASSSAQGSVYEQYF. CDR3 nucleotide sequence: TGTGCCAGCAGCTCCGCCCAGGGGTCGGTTTACGAGCAGTACTTC.

A note on this clonotype: With a much larger clone just one base away, this may be a read error. The chain carries TRBV10-3 and TRBJ1-2, with D perhaps TRBD1 (5 bases). This CDR3 spans 13 amino acids. In germline, CDR1 is ENHRY, CDR2 SYGVKD. V was clipped by 4 bases and J by 5 bases, with 11 bases between them. This chain's CDR3 is CAISAGRVYGYTF. The CDR3 DNA is TGTGCCATCAGTGCTGGCAGGGTATATGGCTACACCTTC.

Ten or more counts support this clonotype. This chain links TRBV4-1 with TRBJ1-2; no clear D. This CDR3 has 13 residues. V gave up 0 bases and J gave up 4 bases, with 6 bases separating them. The germline CDR1 and CDR2 sequences are MGHRA and YSYEKL. The CDR3, as DNA: TGCGCCAGCAGCCAAGATGGGCTCTATGGCTACACCTTC. Translating gives CASSQDGLYGYTF.

This clonotype appeared many times. Its ends do not fully match the called genes, so a read error is possible. The rearrangement uses TRBV28 and TRBJ1-6, with TRBD1 identical over 8 bases. Germline CDR1 is MDHEN and CDR2 is SYDVKM. The CDR3 is 16 amino acids. The CDR3 DNA reads TGTGTCAGCAGGACCTTTACAGGGGGAAATAATTCACCCCTCCACTTT. Translating gives CVSRTFTGGNNSPLHF.

This clonotype was detected ten times or more. The chain has TRBV28 and TRBJ2-7; 11 nucleotides align to TRBD1. The CDR3 has 16 amino acids. The J segment lost 2 bases and the V segment lost 6 bases, leaving 9 bases of the junction unmatched. Per germline, CDR1 MDHEN and CDR2 SYDVKM. The CDR3 nucleotides are TGTGCCAGCAGAAGAGGGTTGGGACAGGGGGCCTACGAGCAGTACTTC. It codes for CASRRGLGQGAYEQYF.

This clonotype was detected once. V is TRBV7-2 and J is TRBJ1-1, with TRBD1 matching 7 bases. The germline CDR1 and CDR2 sequences are SGHTA and FQGNSA. There are 14 residues in the CDR3. Unmatched junction bases numbered 10, after V lost 5 bases and J lost 7 bases. In DNA form, the CDR3 reads TGTGCCAGCAGCCTTCGACAGGGTGGTGGTGAAGCTTTCTTT. It yields the protein CASSLRQGGGEAFF.

CDR3: CSATQGYYGYTF. CDR3 sequence (DNA): TGCAGTGCTACACAGGGGTATTATGGCTACACCTTC. V and J are TRBV20-1 and TRBJ1-2, with 7 nucleotides matching TRBD1. V lost 4 bases and J lost 5; bases outside the gene matches: 4. Germline V gene data show CDR1 as DFQATT and CDR2 as SNEGSKA (reference sequence). The CDR3 sequence is 12 residues long.

This clonotype was detected a few times. The chain couples TRBV12-3 or TRBV12-4 to TRBJ1-5; D remains ambiguous. Deletions cut 2 bases from V and 1 base from J, with 12 bases between. The CDR3 is made up of 16 amino acids. CDR3 loop: CASSLLGAESNQPQHF. The CDR3 DNA reads TGTGCCAGCAGTTTATTGGGCGCGGAAAGCAATCAGCCCCAGCATTTT.

This clonotype was picked up many times. The chain employs TRBV29-1 and TRBJ1-5, with D possibly being TRBD1 (5 bases). Germline V gene lookup returns CDR1 SQVTM and CDR2 ANQGSEA. The CDR3 is 12 amino acids. V lost 4 bases to trimming and J lost 3 bases, with 7 bases between them. CDR3 sequence: CSVGQSNQPQHF. In nucleotides, the CDR3 is TGCAGCGTTGGACAGTCCAATCAGCCCCAGCATTTT.

In this sample, this clonotype turned up many times. J is TRBJ1-5 and V is TRBV27, with D possibly TRBD1 on 5 matching bases. Between the trimmed V and J ends, which lost 4 bases and 0 bases, there was a span of 10 bases. The CDR3 runs to 15 residues. Germline V CDR1 and CDR2: MNHEY, SMNVEV (reference sequence). CDR3 DNA sequence: TGTGCCAGCAGTTGGGGGATAAATAGCAATCAGCCCCAGCATTTT. Residues: CASSWGINSNQPQHF.

This clonotype was seen many times. The chain carries TRBV4-1 and TRBJ2-2; TRBD1 matches 7 bases. With 0 bases clipped from V and 8 bases from J, the junction kept 6 bases outside the gene matches. The V gene's germline CDR1 is MGHRA and CDR2 YSYEKL. This CDR3 contains 15 residues. The CDR3 DNA sequence: TGCGCCAGCAGCCAAGAACAGGGGTTCTGGGGGGAGCTGTTTTTT. Its protein product is CASSQEQGFWGELFF.

The table lists this clonotype with a few counts. V and J are TRBV6-7 and TRBJ1-6, with TRBD1 identical over 7 bases. TRBV6-7 is an open reading frame whose function is uncertain. The V gene end was trimmed by 7 bases and the J gene end by 8 bases; junction bases not matched to a gene: 14. There are 16 residues in the CDR3. CDR3 bases: TGTGCCAGCACGCGACAGGGTACAGGGGTGGATTCACCCCTCCACTTT. It encodes CASTRQGTGVDSPLHF.

This clonotype has a count of ten or more. CDR3 in DNA: TGCGCCATCCTGACAGGGAGCTACGAGCAGTACTTC. This sequence encodes CAILTGSYEQYF. The chain couples TRBV4-3 to TRBJ2-7; TRBD1 aligns across 7 bases. After removal of 10 bases from V and 3 bases from J, the junction contained 6 bases not matched to a gene. This CDR3 has 12 residues. Germline values: CDR1 LGHNA, CDR2 YSLEER.

This clonotype came up many times. J is TRBJ2-5 and V is TRBV15, with D tentatively TRBD2 (5 bases). Per the germline V gene, CDR1 is LNHNV and CDR2 is YYDKDF (reference sequence). CDR3 length equals 15 residues. With 3 bases removed from V and 1 base from J, the gap between germline ends came to 12 bases. Here the CDR3 reads CATSRRAAFQETQYF. CDR3 nucleotides: TGTGCCACCAGCAGGAGAGCGGCCTTCCAAGAGACCCAGTACTTC.